The next 18 T cell receptor beta chains were all read from a single sample in a study of CD8+ T cells in alopecia areata. Investigators isolated RNA and reverse transcribed it into cDNA to act as the sequencing template. Method: immunoSEQ multiplex PCR; TCRdb's copy keeps in-frame clones and lacks some. The sample holds 50,000 to 65,000 clones; around 45% are singletons and the top ten take roughly 22%. Indicated treatment: oral pan-JAK inhibitor, 5-10 mg twice daily. Sequences were derived from CD8+ T cells sorted from blood, sampled at roughly week 38, from a patient treated with tofacitinib. The receptor source for this set is a human donor with alopecia areata.

The rearrangement links TRBV6-1 to TRBJ2-5; D is perhaps TRBD2 (6 bases). Per germline, CDR1 MNHNS and CDR2 SASEGT. Trimming pared 7 bases from V and 8 bases from J, leaving 20 bases between. The CDR3 runs 14 residues. CDR3 coding DNA: TGTGCCAGCACCTCCACCGGACTACCCAAAACCCAGTACTTC. It codes for CASTSTGLPKTQYF.

The CDR3, as DNA: TGCGCCAGCAGCCAAGGCCGGACTAGCGGGAGGGACGAGCAGTACTTC. Translating it yields CASSQGRTSGRDEQYF. The chain uses TRBV4-1 and TRBJ2-7; 15 bases align to TRBD2. With V trimmed by 1 base and J by 5 bases, 3 bases remained unmatched. Germline values: CDR1 MGHRA, CDR2 YSYEKL. The CDR3 covers 16 residues.

The rearrangement joins TRBV25-1 to TRBJ2-1, with 8 nucleotides matching TRBD2. The CDR3 sequence is 15 residues long. Losses at the gene ends were 4 bases for V and 5 bases for J; bases not matched to a gene: 7. Germline values: CDR1 MGHDK, CDR2 SYGVNS. The chain's CDR3 is CASSAPGLDHNEQFF. CDR3 in DNA: TGTGCCAGCAGTGCCCCGGGACTAGACCACAATGAGCAGTTCTTC.

This chain joins TRBV6-5 and TRBJ2-1; D remains ambiguous. CDR3 length: 14 residues. Trimming cost V 0 bases and J 7 bases, with 10 bases left between them. In germline, CDR1 is MNHEY, CDR2 SVGAGI. The CDR3: CASSYSSERNEQFF. CDR3 coding DNA: TGTGCCAGCAGTTACTCGTCCGAGAGAAATGAGCAGTTCTTC.

This chain links TRBV5-1 with TRBJ1-2; 8 nucleotides match TRBD1. The germline V gene encodes CDR1 SGHRS and CDR2 YFSETQ. V lost 2 bases and J lost 1; bases outside the gene matches: 7. This CDR3 spans 16 amino acids. The CDR3 reads CASSLGDRGSNYGYTF. For the CDR3, the DNA is TGCGCCAGCAGCTTAGGTGACAGGGGAAGTAACTATGGCTACACCTTC.

This chain connects TRBV29-1 to TRBJ1-1, with D uncertain. Trimming shortened V by 6 bases and J by 1 base, and 9 bases separated the two germline ends. This CDR3 region has 12 residues. Looked up from germline, CDR1 is SQVTM and CDR2 is ANQGSEA. The CDR3 DNA reads TGCAGCGTCGTTATCACGAACACTGAAGCTTTCTTT. Protein: CSVVITNTEAFF.

This clone was observed a few times. This chain links TRBV2 with TRBJ2-3; 12 bases align to TRBD2. Germline trimming cut 6 bases from V and 4 bases from J; bases unmatched to any gene: 11. The CDR3 is made up of 17 amino acids. Germline V lookup: CDR1 SNHLY, CDR2 FYNNEI. The DNA of the CDR3 is TGTGCCAGCAGAGACCCGGGACTAGCGGGCCCCTCAGATACGCAGTATTTT. Protein product: CASRDPGLAGPSDTQYF.

This rearrangement joins TRBV7-9 to TRBJ2-7; TRBD2 aligns across 7 bases. With V trimmed by 5 bases and J by 0 bases, 4 bases remained unmatched. Germline V CDR1 and CDR2: SEHNR, FQNEAQ (reference sequence). CDR3 size: 14 residues. CDR3 residues: CASSGLVSSYEQYF. The CDR3 coding sequence is TGTGCCAGCAGCGGACTAGTTAGCTCCTACGAGCAGTACTTC.

The CDR3 DNA is TGTGCCACCAAACAGGGCGGCGAGCAGTACTTC. Translated: CATKQGGEQYF. The genes are TRBV6-5 and TRBJ2-7; D might be TRBD1 (6 bases). From germline, CDR1 is MNHEY and CDR2 SVGAGI. The V and J ends lost 10 bases and 6 bases respectively, with 13 bases between them. The CDR3 runs to 11 residues.

The chain employs TRBV5-1 and TRBJ1-1; weak D call: TRBD1 (5 bases). V was trimmed by 4 bases and J by 4 bases, leaving 14 bases between them. The CDR3 consists of 14 residues. Germline V gene lookup returns CDR1 SGHRS and CDR2 YFSETQ. The CDR3 loop reads CASSLGGGITEAFF. In nucleotides, the CDR3 is TGCGCCAGCAGCCTTGGCGGGGGGATCACTGAAGCTTTCTTT. Full variable domain (rest looked up from reference TRBV5-1 and TRBJ1-1): KAGVTQTPRYLIKTRGQQVTLSCSPISGHRSVSWYQQTPGQGLQFLFEYFSETQRNKGNFPGRFSGRQFSNSRSEMNVSTLELGDSALYLCASSLGGGITEAFFGQGTRLTVV.

The J gene is TRBJ2-1, the V gene TRBV5-1; D unclear. The CDR3 is made up of 15 amino acids. From germline, CDR1 is SGHRS and CDR2 YFSETQ. Deletions cut 2 bases from V and 0 bases from J, with 9 bases between. CDR3 protein: CASSLPSSSYNEQFF. In DNA, the CDR3 is TGCGCCAGCAGCTTACCTTCCAGCTCCTACAATGAGCAGTTCTTC. Looking up the rest from reference TRBV5-1 and TRBJ2-1 gives the full variable domain: KAGVTQTPRYLIKTRGQQVTLSCSPISGHRSVSWYQQTPGQGLQFLFEYFSETQRNKGNFPGRFSGRQFSNSRSEMNVSTLELGDSALYLCASSLPSSSYNEQFFGPGTRLTVL.

This chain links TRBV6-5 with TRBJ2-3, with TRBD2 matching 8 bases. V trimming: 0 bases; J trimming: 1 base; junction bases outside the gene matches: 3. This CDR3 has 16 residues. The germline CDR1 and CDR2 sequences are MNHEY and SVGAGI. This CDR3 is CASSYSSSGGTDTQYF. Written as DNA, the CDR3 is TGTGCCAGCAGTTACTCGAGTAGCGGGGGCACAGATACGCAGTATTTT.

The rearrangement links TRBV9 to TRBJ1-1; 9 bases are a match to TRBD1. The CDR3 is 14 amino acids. The V and J ends lost 4 bases and 3 bases, in that order; junction bases with no gene match: 4. Germline assignment: CDR1 SGDLS and CDR2 YYNGEE. The CDR3 loop reads CASSWGTGHTEAFF. The CDR3 region has the DNA TGTGCCAGCAGCTGGGGGACAGGGCACACTGAAGCTTTCTTT.

This clone was counted between two and nine times. The chain has TRBV28 and TRBJ1-5; perhaps TRBD1 as D (5 bases). CDR1 MDHEN and CDR2 SYDVKM come from the germline V gene. V shed 6 bases and J shed 9 bases, with 15 bases lying between them. This CDR3 spans 13 amino acids. CDR3 DNA sequence: TGTGCCAGCAGCTTCAATGAGGGGTCGCCCCAGCATTTT. It codes for CASSFNEGSPQHF.

This clone was counted between two and nine times. The J gene is TRBJ2-5, the V gene TRBV7-9, with 8 bases aligning to TRBD1. The CDR3 runs 14 residues. Germline V gives CDR1 SEHNR, CDR2 FQNEAQ (reference sequence). V lost 4 bases and J lost 5; bases outside the gene matches: 6. The CDR3 reads CASSSDRARETQYF. The CDR3 DNA follows: TGTGCCAGCAGCTCGGACAGGGCCCGGGAGACCCAGTACTTC.

The J gene is TRBJ2-1, the V gene TRBV7-9; maybe TRBD1 (6 bases). Trimming cost V 5 bases and J 4 bases, with 21 bases left between them. CDR1 is SEHNR and CDR2 is FQNEAQ in the germline V gene (reference sequence). This CDR3 region has 17 residues. The CDR3 region has the DNA TGTGCCAGCAGCCCCAGGAGAGAGGCAGGGGTTTACAATGAGCAGTTCTTC. It codes for CASSPRREAGVYNEQFF.

V is TRBV29-1 and J is TRBJ1-1, with 7 bases that match TRBD1. CDR1 and CDR2 (germline): SQVTM, ANQGSEA. This CDR3 comprises 13 residues. Trimming removed 7 bases from V and 1 base from J; junction bases left unmatched: 6. This CDR3 is CSDGQASNTEAFF. The CDR3 coding sequence is TGCAGCGATGGACAGGCCTCGAACACTGAAGCTTTCTTT.

The gene calls are TRBV27 and TRBJ2-4; 9 bases map to TRBD1. This CDR3 comprises 17 residues. V was clipped by 5 bases and J by 0 bases; unmatched bases: 8. Germline CDR1 is MNHEY and CDR2 is SMNVEV (reference sequence). The DNA of the CDR3 is TGTGCCAGCAGTCCACGACAGGGGGACCTAGCCAAAAACATTCAGTACTTC. It encodes CASSPRQGDLAKNIQYF.